This T cell receptor (beta chain) emerged from a study of T-cell reconstitution after alpha-beta-depleted transplantation in children. Study-wide results and limits: Alpha-beta T cells present about two months after transplant were reported to originate from several hundred expanded graft clones. Newly made T cells mostly supplied T-cell counts and diversity one year after transplant.

Preparation of the TCRbeta library was carried out with unique molecular identifiers. TCRdb ran MiXCR on the PCR reads and lists one entry per CDR3 protein. Among some 300,000 distinct CDR3 sequences, around 7.3% were seen once, and the ten largest hold approximately 8.6%. This clonotype was found many times. What it binds is unknown. Here the sequenced sample was peripheral blood, taken 360 days after TCRalphabeta/CD19-depleted stem cell transplant. The sequence was collected from a female patient between 2 and 15 years old who had a stem cell transplant for Fanconi anemia, so the T cells may come from the graft donor.

The CDR3 loop is CASSFVGLAASTDTQYF. The CDR3 DNA reads TGTGCCAGCAGTTTTGTCGGACTAGCGGCCAGCACAGATACGCAGTATTTT. The chain recombines TRBV28 with TRBJ2-3; 10 positions agree with TRBD2. The ends lost 3 bases at V and 0 bases at J; junction bases unmatched: 6. The length of the CDR3 is 17 residues. Looked up from germline, CDR1 is MDHEN and CDR2 is SYDVKM.